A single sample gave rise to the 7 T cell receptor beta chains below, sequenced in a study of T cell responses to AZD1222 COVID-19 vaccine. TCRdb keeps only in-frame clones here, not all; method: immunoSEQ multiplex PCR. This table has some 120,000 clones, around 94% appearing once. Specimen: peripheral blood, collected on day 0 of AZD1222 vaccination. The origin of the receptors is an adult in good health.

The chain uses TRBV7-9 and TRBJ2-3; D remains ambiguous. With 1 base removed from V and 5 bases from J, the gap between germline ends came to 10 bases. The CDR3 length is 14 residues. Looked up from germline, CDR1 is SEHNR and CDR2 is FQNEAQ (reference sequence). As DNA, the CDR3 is TGTGCCAGCAGCTTAGTAAGTTCTAGAGATACGCAGTATTTT. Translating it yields CASSLVSSRDTQYF.

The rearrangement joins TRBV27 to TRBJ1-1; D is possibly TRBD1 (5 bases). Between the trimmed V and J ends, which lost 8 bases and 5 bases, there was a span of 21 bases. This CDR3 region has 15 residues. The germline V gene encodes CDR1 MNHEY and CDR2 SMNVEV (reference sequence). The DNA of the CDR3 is TGTGCCAGCCCCAACCCTGGGCAGGGAGAAACTGAAGCTTTCTTT. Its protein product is CASPNPGQGETEAFF.

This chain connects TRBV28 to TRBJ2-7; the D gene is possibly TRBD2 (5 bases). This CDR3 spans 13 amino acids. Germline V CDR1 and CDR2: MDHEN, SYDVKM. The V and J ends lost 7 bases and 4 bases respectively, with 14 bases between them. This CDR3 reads CASILAVGYEQYF. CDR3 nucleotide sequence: TGTGCCAGCATCCTAGCCGTCGGGTACGAGCAGTACTTC.

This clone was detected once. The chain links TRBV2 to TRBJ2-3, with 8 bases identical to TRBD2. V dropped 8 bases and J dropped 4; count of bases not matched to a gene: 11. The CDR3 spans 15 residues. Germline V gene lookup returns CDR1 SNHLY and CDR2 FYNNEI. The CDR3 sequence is CASGVGLGGADTQYF. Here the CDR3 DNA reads TGTGCCAGCGGAGTGGGACTAGGGGGGGCAGATACGCAGTATTTT.

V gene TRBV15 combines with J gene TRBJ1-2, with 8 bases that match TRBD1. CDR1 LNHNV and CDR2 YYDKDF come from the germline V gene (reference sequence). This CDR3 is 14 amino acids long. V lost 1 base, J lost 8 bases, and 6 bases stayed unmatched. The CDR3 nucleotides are TGTGCCACCAGCAGAGTTGACAGGGGAGGCGGCTACACCTTC. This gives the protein CATSRVDRGGGYTF.

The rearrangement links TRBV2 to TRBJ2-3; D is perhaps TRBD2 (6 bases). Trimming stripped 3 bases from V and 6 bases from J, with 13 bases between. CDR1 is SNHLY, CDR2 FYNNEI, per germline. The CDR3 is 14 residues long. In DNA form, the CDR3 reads TGTGCCAGCAGTGATTTCGTCCTAGCGGATACGCAGTATTTT. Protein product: CASSDFVLADTQYF.

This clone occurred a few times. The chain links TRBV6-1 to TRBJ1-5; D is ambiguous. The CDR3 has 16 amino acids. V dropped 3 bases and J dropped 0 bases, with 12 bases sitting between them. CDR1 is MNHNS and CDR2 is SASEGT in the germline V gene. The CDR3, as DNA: TGTGCCAGCAGTGAGTTTTACAGCTTTAGCAATCAGCCCCAGCATTTT. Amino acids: CASSEFYSFSNQPQHF.